Shown below are 31 T cell receptor beta chains from a single sample sequenced in a study of T cells after yellow fever vaccination. In TCRdb, the 5' RACE reads were re-called with MiXCR into one record per CDR3 protein. The sample shows approximately 96,000 distinct CDR3 sequences, 8.9% of them seen only once. The input for sequencing was CD8+ T cells not binding an NS4B(214-222) dextramer, sorted from PBMCs, taken around 16 days after the first yellow fever vaccination. All receptors come from a young man who received the YFV17D yellow fever vaccine.

This clonotype appeared a few times. V and J are TRBV12-3 or TRBV12-4 and TRBJ2-7; D is unclear. V lost 8 bases and J lost 0, with 8 bases in between. The CDR3 extends over 12 amino acids. The CDR3 region is CASADSSYEQYF. The CDR3, as DNA: TGTGCCAGCGCAGATAGCTCCTACGAGCAGTACTTC.

The V call is TRBV29-1, the J call TRBJ1-1; D is ambiguous. The CDR3 runs 11 residues. Germline lookup yields CDR1 SQVTM and CDR2 ANQGSEA. Trimming took 6 bases from V and 5 from J, leaving 10 bases between them. The CDR3 spells CSVEWITEAFF. The CDR3, as DNA: TGCAGCGTCGAATGGATTACTGAAGCTTTCTTT.

This clonotype was detected a few times. The chain employs TRBV27 and TRBJ1-5, with D perhaps TRBD1 (5 bases). The germline V gene encodes CDR1 MNHEY and CDR2 SMNVEV (reference sequence). The CDR3 loop spans 16 amino acids. V dropped 2 bases and J dropped 7 bases, with 18 bases sitting between them. The CDR3, as DNA: TGTGCCAGCAGTTTAAGAACTCCTTACAGGCGGCAGCCCCAGCATTTT. Protein sequence: CASSLRTPYRRQPQHF.

This clonotype came up a few times. The rearrangement joins TRBV27 to TRBJ2-3; D remains ambiguous. Per germline, CDR1 MNHEY and CDR2 SMNVEV (reference sequence). This CDR3 is 13 amino acids long. Trimming took 5 bases from V and 5 from J, leaving 11 bases between them. CDR3 DNA sequence: TGTGCCAGCAGTCAAACGACCCGAGATACGCAGTATTTT. Protein product: CASSQTTRDTQYF.

The CDR3 spells CASSLEEARATNEKLFF. The CDR3 DNA sequence: TGCGCCAGCAGCTTGGAAGAGGCACGTGCAACTAATGAAAAACTGTTTTTT. The rearrangement links TRBV5-1 to TRBJ1-4; unclear D gene. V was trimmed by 0 bases and J by 0 bases, leaving 12 bases between them. This CDR3 has 17 amino acids. Germline V lookup: CDR1 SGHRS, CDR2 YFSETQ.

This clonotype was observed a handful of times. This chain joins TRBV7-3 and TRBJ2-7; D is perhaps TRBD2 (5 bases). Trimming cost V 0 bases and J 3 bases, with 12 bases left between them. The CDR3 spans 15 residues. Per germline, CDR1 SGHTA and CDR2 FQGTGA. CDR3: CASSLTGSDRYEQYV. The DNA for the CDR3 is TGTGCCAGCAGCTTAACAGGGAGTGACCGCTACGAGCAGTACGTC.

This clonotype appeared many times. This chain joins TRBV29-1 and TRBJ1-2; 7 positions match TRBD1. V lost 4 bases to trimming and J lost 4 bases; unmatched junction nucleotides: 0. The CDR3 length is 11 residues. Germline V lookup: CDR1 SQVTM, CDR2 ANQGSEA. This CDR3 reads CSVAGGYGYTF. The DNA of the CDR3 is TGCAGCGTTGCAGGGGGCTATGGCTACACCTTC.

This clonotype was seen more than once but under ten times. V gene TRBV7-6 combines with J gene TRBJ1-3, with D hard to call. V lost 3 bases, J lost 2 bases, and 11 bases lay in between. The CDR3 is 15 amino acids. Looked up from germline, CDR1 is SGHVS and CDR2 is FNYEAQ. CDR3 bases: TGTGCCAGCAGCTTGGAGGTGACAACTGGAAACACCATATATTTT. Amino acids: CASSLEVTTGNTIYF.

Comments on this clonotype: An end of the junction does not agree with germline; a read error may underlie this. The chain joins TRBV4-3 to TRBJ1-1, with D possibly being TRBD1 (6 bases). This CDR3 comprises 15 residues. The V gene's germline CDR1 is LGHNA and CDR2 YSLEER. The CDR3 region is CAGRSSGVTGTEAFF. In nucleotides, the CDR3 is TGCGCCGGCAGATCGTCAGGGGTGACGGGCACTGAAGCTTTCTTT.

This clonotype has just a few counts. The chain combines TRBV5-6 with TRBJ2-2; 8 bases are shared with TRBD1. This CDR3 comprises 15 residues. The junction had 5 bases not matched to a gene; V was cut back by 4 bases and J by 3 bases. The germline V gene encodes CDR1 SGHDT and CDR2 YYEEEE. The CDR3 here is CASSDWDRYTGELFF. Written as DNA, the CDR3 is TGTGCCAGCAGCGACTGGGACAGGTACACCGGGGAGCTGTTTTTT.

This clonotype was observed a handful of times. This chain connects TRBV3-1 to TRBJ2-1; 8 positions agree with TRBD2. The germline V gene encodes CDR1 LGHDT and CDR2 YNNKEL (reference sequence). The CDR3 has 15 amino acids. V dropped 4 bases and J dropped 8; count of bases not matched to a gene: 10. The CDR3 region is CASSPRGLAGYEQFF. The CDR3 DNA reads TGTGCCAGCAGCCCACGAGGATTAGCGGGGTATGAGCAGTTCTTC.

The chain is built from TRBV7-6 and TRBJ2-3; TRBD1 might be the D (5 bases). Germline loops: CDR1 SGHVS, CDR2 FNYEAQ. V was shortened by 5 bases and J by 0 bases, with 15 bases between the two germline ends. CDR3 length: 16 amino acids. CDR3 sequence reads: CASSRARTTSTDTQYF. CDR3 sequence (DNA): TGTGCCAGCAGCCGGGCTCGGACAACTAGCACAGATACGCAGTATTTT.

A few counts support this clonotype. This chain uses TRBV12-3 or TRBV12-4 with TRBJ1-5; the D is unclear. CDR3 size: 14 residues. Deletions cut 5 bases from V and 0 bases from J, with 8 bases between. This CDR3 reads CASSPLFSNQPQHF. The CDR3, as DNA: TGTGCCAGCAGTCCCCTCTTTAGCAATCAGCCCCAGCATTTT.

This clonotype was detected only a few times. J is TRBJ2-1 and V is TRBV24-1; D is possibly TRBD1 (6 bases). V was trimmed by 8 bases and J by 0 bases, leaving 19 bases between them. Germline CDR1 and CDR2: KGHDR and SFDVKD. This CDR3 comprises 17 residues. The CDR3 bases are TGTGCCACCAATACAGGGATTTGCCTTAGCTCCTACAATGAGCAGTTCTTC. It translates to CATNTGICLSSYNEQFF.

The sample holds a few counts of this clonotype. The chain is built from TRBV6-1 and TRBJ2-1; TRBD2 might be the D (7 bases). The CDR3 length is 19 residues. Trimming removed 4 bases from V and 4 bases from J, with 26 bases in between. Per germline, CDR1 MNHNS and CDR2 SASEGT. CDR3 in DNA: TGTGCCAGCAGTGGGGGGCGGGGAGGGTTCGATCGTATTTACAATGAGCAGTTCTTC. Its translation: CASSGGRGGFDRIYNEQFF.

The CDR3 protein is CASRGQGVYEQYF. CDR3 DNA sequence: TGTGCCAGCCGGGGACAGGGGGTGTACGAGCAGTACTTC. The chain joins TRBV7-9 to TRBJ2-7, with 11 nucleotides matching TRBD1. Germline-derived CDR1 and CDR2 are SEHNR and FQNEAQ (reference sequence). The CDR3 length is 13 residues. Trimming at V came to 8 bases and at J to 4 bases, leaving 4 bases not matched to a gene.

The V and J genes are TRBV12-3 or TRBV12-4 and TRBJ2-7, with 7 bases matching TRBD1. J gave up 3 bases and V 5 bases, and 16 bases lay outside the gene matches. The CDR3 runs to 17 residues. CDR3 coding DNA: TGTGCCAGCAGTACGGAATACAGGGGAGAGACCCTCTACGAGCAGTACTTC. Translated: CASSTEYRGETLYEQYF.

The chain uses TRBV4-3 and TRBJ2-2; either TRBD1 or TRBD2 may supply D (6 bases each). V was trimmed by 1 base and J by 2 bases, leaving 11 bases between them. Germline CDR1 and CDR2: LGHNA and YSLEER. There are 16 residues in the CDR3. CDR3: CASSQGAGTNTGELFF. As DNA, the CDR3 is TGCGCCAGCAGCCAAGGGGCGGGGACAAACACCGGGGAGCTGTTTTTT.

The chain links TRBV18 to TRBJ2-5; 8 bases are a match to TRBD1. V trimming: 2 bases; J trimming: 5 bases; junction bases outside the gene matches: 13. The CDR3 sequence is 17 residues long. Per the germline V gene, CDR1 is KGHSH and CDR2 is LQKENI. The DNA of the CDR3 is TGTGCCAGCTCACCAGGCGATGACAGGGGCTATTGGGAGACCCAGTACTTC. It specifies CASSPGDDRGYWETQYF.

In this sample, this clonotype turned up many times. The V and J genes are TRBV5-1 and TRBJ2-7; D might be TRBD2 (7 bases). The V end lost 0 bases, the J end lost 2 bases, and 21 bases lay between the germline ends. The CDR3 has 18 amino acids. CDR1 is SGHRS, CDR2 YFSETQ, per germline. The CDR3 DNA is TGCGCCAGCAGCTTGGTGTCCGCGGGGGCTGATCTTCCCTACGAGCAGTACTTC. Protein product: CASSLVSAGADLPYEQYF. Full variable domain (outside the CDR3, taken from reference TRBV5-1 and TRBJ2-7): KAGVTQTPRYLIKTRGQQVTLSCSPISGHRSVSWYQQTPGQGLQFLFEYFSETQRNKGNFPGRFSGRQFSNSRSEMNVSTLELGDSALYLCASSLVSAGADLPYEQYFGPGTRLTVT.

This clonotype was observed at least ten times. The CDR3 region has the DNA TGTGCCAGCAGCTTAGCGGGGGGGCTTGTCGATGAGCAGTTCTTC. Amino acid sequence: CASSLAGGLVDEQFF. V gene TRBV7-6 combines with J gene TRBJ2-1, with D possibly being TRBD2 (7 bases). This CDR3 is built from 15 residues. The ends were cut back, 0 bases at V and 8 bases at J, with 14 bases in the middle. Looked up from germline, CDR1 is SGHVS and CDR2 is FNYEAQ.

This rearrangement joins TRBV6-2 or TRBV6-3 to TRBJ2-3, with 10 bases identical to TRBD2. This CDR3 contains 16 residues. Unmatched junction bases numbered 11, after V lost 7 bases and J lost 4 bases. Per germline, CDR1 MNHEY and CDR2 SVGEGT. The CDR3 here is CASTPPLAGAPDTQYF. The CDR3 DNA sequence: TGTGCCAGCACCCCCCCCCTAGCGGGGGCTCCAGATACGCAGTATTTT.

This clonotype came up many times. The chain recombines TRBV10-3 with TRBJ2-1; 8 bases align to TRBD2. Per germline, CDR1 ENHRY and CDR2 SYGVKD. The CDR3 spans 15 residues. V dropped 6 bases and J dropped 0; count of bases not matched to a gene: 4. CDR3 amino acids: CAIRVAGTSYNEQFF. The DNA of the CDR3 is TGTGCCATCAGAGTAGCGGGGACCTCCTACAATGAGCAGTTCTTC.

A few counts support this clonotype. This rearrangement joins TRBV10-2 to TRBJ2-3; D possibly matches TRBD1 or TRBD2 (5 bases each). Germline V CDR1 and CDR2: WSHSY, SAAADI. This CDR3 has 11 amino acids. Trimming stripped 3 bases from V and 8 bases from J, with 6 bases between. The CDR3 loop reads CASSDGGTQYF. In nucleotides, the CDR3 is TGCGCCAGCAGTGATGGGGGTACGCAGTATTTT.

This clonotype turned up a few times. The rearrangement links TRBV29-1 to TRBJ2-7, with 8 bases fitting TRBD2. Germline CDR1 reads SQVTM; CDR2 reads ANQGSEA. The ends lost 2 bases at V and 2 bases at J; junction bases unmatched: 8. The CDR3 has 15 residues. The DNA for the CDR3 is TGCAGCGTTGAATTCAACGGGGGGGCAGCCTACGAGCAGTACTTC. Amino acid sequence: CSVEFNGGAAYEQYF.

A few counts support this clonotype. The V call is TRBV30, the J call TRBJ2-5; 7 bases agree with TRBD1. CDR3 length equals 13 residues. Germline V gene data show CDR1 as GTSNPN and CDR2 as SVGIG (reference sequence). V lost 6 bases, J lost 9 bases, and 13 bases stayed unmatched. The CDR3 DNA reads TGTGCCTGTCCAGGACAGGCCCCAAAGGCCCAGTACTTC. Residues: CACPGQAPKAQYF.

The chain recombines TRBV30 with TRBJ2-7; D gene unclear. The CDR3 loop spans 11 amino acids. Germline V gene sequence: CDR1 GTSNPN, CDR2 SVGIG (reference sequence). The ends were cut back, 8 bases at V and 3 bases at J, with 11 bases in the middle. CDR3 protein: CARATHYEQYF. The CDR3 DNA sequence: TGTGCCCGAGCAACGCACTACGAGCAGTACTTC.

The V gene is TRBV10-2, the J gene TRBJ2-2; D is perhaps TRBD1 (7 bases). The CDR3 covers 12 residues. The V gene's germline CDR1 is WSHSY and CDR2 SAAADI. Trimming cost V 8 bases and J 7 bases, with 11 bases left between them. CDR3 in amino acids: CASQGGDGELFF. As DNA, the CDR3 is TGCGCCAGCCAGGGGGGCGACGGGGAGCTGTTTTTT.

This chain links TRBV28 with TRBJ1-3, with D hard to call. V lost 3 bases and J lost 8, with 14 bases in between. The germline V gene has CDR1 MDHEN and CDR2 SYDVKM. CDR3 length: 14 amino acids. CDR3 DNA sequence: TGTGCCAGCAGTTTCTCTGGGTCTTGGGACACCATATATTTT. Amino acid sequence: CASSFSGSWDTIYF. Full variable domain (remainder filled in from reference TRBV28 and TRBJ1-3): DVKVTQSSRYLVKRTGEKVFLECVQDMDHENMFWYRQDPGLGLRLIYFSYDVKMKEKGDIPEGYSVSREKKERFSLILESASTNQTSMYLCASSFSGSWDTIYFGEGSWLTVV.

The CDR3 DNA is TGTGCCAGCAGCCAACTATTACGGGGTCGGTACACTGAAGCTTTCTTT. Amino acid sequence: CASSQLLRGRYTEAFF. V is TRBV7-2 and J is TRBJ1-1; unclear D gene. From germline, CDR1 is SGHTA and CDR2 FQGNSA. V lost 5 bases, J lost 3 bases, and 19 bases lay in between. The CDR3 runs to 16 residues.

The chain carries TRBV9 and TRBJ2-1; TRBD1 agrees at 8 bases. Germline V lookup: CDR1 SGDLS, CDR2 YYNGEE. The CDR3 has 15 residues. The trim removed 0 bases at V and 8 bases at J, leaving 7 bases unmatched. This chain's CDR3 is CASSVGQGRSDEQFF. In nucleotides, the CDR3 is TGTGCCAGCAGCGTAGGACAGGGGAGGTCCGATGAGCAGTTCTTC.